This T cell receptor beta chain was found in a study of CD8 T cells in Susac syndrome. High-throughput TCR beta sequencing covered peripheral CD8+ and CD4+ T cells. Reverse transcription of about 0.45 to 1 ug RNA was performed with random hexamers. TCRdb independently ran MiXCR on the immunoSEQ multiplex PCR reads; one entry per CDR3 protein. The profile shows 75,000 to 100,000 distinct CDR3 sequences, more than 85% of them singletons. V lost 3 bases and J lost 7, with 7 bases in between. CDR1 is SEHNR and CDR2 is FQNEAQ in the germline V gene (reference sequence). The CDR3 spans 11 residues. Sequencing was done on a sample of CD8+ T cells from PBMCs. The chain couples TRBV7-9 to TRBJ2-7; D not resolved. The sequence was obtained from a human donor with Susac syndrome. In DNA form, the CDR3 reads TGTGCCAGCAGCTTGTCACCGGAGCAGTACTTC. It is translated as CASSLSPEQYF.